These 10 T cell receptor beta chains came from one sample sequenced in a study of OX40 agonist ivuxolimab in advanced cancers. Generated by immunoSEQ multiplex PCR, the TCRdb table keeps only in-frame clones and is missing some. Among 65,000 to 75,000 clones listed, under 90% were seen once. The sample in question was CD4+ or CD8+ T cells sorted from blood, obtained in a trial of the OX40 agonist ivuxolimab. These receptors came from an adult with an advanced solid tumor such as melanoma, head and neck, liver or kidney cancer.

The genes are TRBV2 and TRBJ1-5; a possible D gene is TRBD1 (5 bases). The ends were cut back, 6 bases at V and 6 bases at J, with 15 bases in the middle. The germline gives CDR1 SNHLY, CDR2 FYNNEI. CDR3 length: 14 amino acids. CDR3 sequence reads: CASSSLEGTQPQHF. The CDR3 nucleotides read TGTGCCAGCAGCTCCTTGGAGGGGACTCAGCCCCAGCATTTT.

V gene TRBV2 combines with J gene TRBJ1-6, with TRBD1 matching over 7 bases. Germline CDR1 reads SNHLY; CDR2 reads FYNNEI. With V trimmed by 7 bases and J by 9 bases, 6 bases remained unmatched. CDR3 size: 13 residues. The CDR3 coding sequence is TGTGCCAGCAAGGGGACAGTCGTTTCACCCCTCCACTTT. This encodes CASKGTVVSPLHF.

This clone came up a few times. The rearrangement joins TRBV27 to TRBJ1-1; D possibly corresponds to TRBD1 (5 bases). The germline CDR1 and CDR2 sequences are MNHEY and SMNVEV (reference sequence). CDR3 length equals 17 residues. V was trimmed by 3 bases and J by 6 bases, leaving 23 bases between them. Here the CDR3 reads CASSFALRVGHSPEAFF. Here the CDR3 DNA reads TGTGCCAGCAGTTTCGCGCTGAGGGTGGGGCATAGCCCTGAAGCTTTCTTT.

This chain connects TRBV4-3 to TRBJ2-7; 7 bases match TRBD2. The CDR3 contains 14 residues. Germline V gene data show CDR1 as LGHNA and CDR2 as YSLEER. With 0 bases clipped from V and 5 bases from J, the junction kept 4 bases outside the gene matches. The CDR3 DNA reads TGCGCCAGCAGCCAAGATTTACGGGGGGACGAGCAGTACTTC. Residues: CASSQDLRGDEQYF.

V gene TRBV28 combines with J gene TRBJ1-2, with 7 bases fitting TRBD1. J gave up 8 bases and V 4 bases, and 10 bases lay outside the gene matches. Germline CDR1 and CDR2: MDHEN and SYDVKM. The CDR3 is 14 amino acids. CDR3 sequence (DNA): TGTGCCAGCAGTTCTTCAGGACAGGTGGACGGCTACACCTTC. This gives the protein CASSSSGQVDGYTF.

The CDR3 loop reads CASSGTGVYTEAFF. CDR3 in DNA: TGCGCCAGCAGCGGAACAGGGGTTTACACTGAAGCTTTCTTT. This rearrangement joins TRBV5-1 to TRBJ1-1, with TRBD1 matching 7 bases. Germline CDR1 is SGHRS and CDR2 is YFSETQ. This CDR3 spans 14 amino acids. Trimming removed 4 bases from V and 3 bases from J; junction bases left unmatched: 6.

This clone was detected once. The chain recombines TRBV2 with TRBJ2-3; 10 nucleotides agree with TRBD2. This CDR3 contains 16 residues. V shed 2 bases, J shed 2 bases, and the junction held 4 bases outside the gene matches. Germline-derived CDR1 and CDR2 are SNHLY and FYNNEI. CDR3 protein: CASSEYLAGATDTQYF. The CDR3 region has the DNA TGTGCCAGCAGTGAATACCTAGCGGGAGCCACAGATACGCAGTATTTT.

The genes are TRBV6-5 and TRBJ2-7; a possible D gene is TRBD2 (6 bases). Trimming cost V 3 bases and J 5 bases, with 8 bases left between them. Germline lookup yields CDR1 MNHEY and CDR2 SVGAGI. The CDR3 length is 12 residues. CDR3 bases: TGTGCCAGCAGTTATGGGGGGAACGAGCAGTACTTC. It specifies CASSYGGNEQYF.

The chain has TRBV18 and TRBJ2-7; TRBD2 aligns across 10 bases. With 1 base clipped from V and 6 bases from J, the junction kept 6 bases outside the gene matches. The CDR3 length is 15 residues. Germline assignment: CDR1 KGHSH and CDR2 LQKENI. As DNA, the CDR3 is TGTGCCAGCTCACCACGGCCTAGCGGGAGTGGCGAGCAGTACTTC. Translating it yields CASSPRPSGSGEQYF. Full variable domain (missing parts from reference TRBV18 and TRBJ2-7): NAGVMQNPRHLVRRRGQEARLRCSPMKGHSHVYWYRQLPEEGLKFMVYLQKENIIDESGMPKERFSAEFPKEGPSILRIQQVVRGDSAAYFCASSPRPSGSGEQYFGPGTRLTVT.

Only a few counts were recorded for this clone. The chain employs TRBV27 and TRBJ1-4; D is undetermined. The CDR3 spans 14 residues. The germline CDR1 and CDR2 sequences are MNHEY and SMNVEV (reference sequence). V was cut by 2 bases and J by 4 bases, with 8 bases left in between. The CDR3: CASSLRVLNEKLFF. In DNA, the CDR3 is TGTGCCAGCAGTTTAAGGGTTCTTAATGAAAAACTGTTTTTT. Full variable domain (missing parts from reference TRBV27 and TRBJ1-4): EAQVTQNPRYLITVTGKKLTVTCSQNMNHEYMSWYRQDPGLGLRQIYYSMNVEVTDKGDVPEGYKVSRKEKRNFPLILESPSPNQTSLYFCASSLRVLNEKLFFGSGTQLSVL.